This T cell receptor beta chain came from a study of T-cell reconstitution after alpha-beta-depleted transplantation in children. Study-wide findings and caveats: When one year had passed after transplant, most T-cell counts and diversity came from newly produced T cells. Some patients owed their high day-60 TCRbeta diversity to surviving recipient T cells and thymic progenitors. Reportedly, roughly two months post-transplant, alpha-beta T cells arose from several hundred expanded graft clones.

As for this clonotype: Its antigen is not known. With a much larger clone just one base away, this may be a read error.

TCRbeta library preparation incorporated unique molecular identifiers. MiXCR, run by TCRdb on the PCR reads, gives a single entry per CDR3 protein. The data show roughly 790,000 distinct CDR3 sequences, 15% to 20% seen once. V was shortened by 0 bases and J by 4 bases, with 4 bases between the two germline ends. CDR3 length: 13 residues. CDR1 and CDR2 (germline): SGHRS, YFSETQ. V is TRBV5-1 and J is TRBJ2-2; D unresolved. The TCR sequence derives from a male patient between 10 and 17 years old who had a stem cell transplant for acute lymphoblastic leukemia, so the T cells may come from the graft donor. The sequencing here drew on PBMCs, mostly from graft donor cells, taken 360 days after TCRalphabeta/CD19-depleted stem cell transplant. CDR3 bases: TGCGCCAGCAGCTTGGGTACCACCGGGGAGCTGTTTTTT. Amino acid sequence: CASSLGTTGELFF. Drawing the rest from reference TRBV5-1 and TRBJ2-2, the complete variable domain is KAGVTQTPRYLIKTRGQQVTLSCSPISGHRSVSWYQQTPGQGLQFLFEYFSETQRNKGNFPGRFSGRQFSNSRSEMNVSTLELGDSALYLCASSLGTTGELFFGEGSRLTVL.